These 15 T cell receptor beta chains came from one sample sequenced in a study of cytomegalovirus exposure and HLA in healthy donors. With 60 Vbeta and 13 Jbeta primers, the PCR was carried out. Measured with immunoSEQ multiplex PCR; TCRdb has only the in-frame clones, and not every one. Here the sample spans tens of thousands of clones, roughly 85% being singletons. Sequenced material: PBMCs. These receptors were obtained from a female donor in good health and CMV-seronegative.

For the CDR3, the DNA is TGTGCCAGCAGCTCAGGACAGGACAATGAGCAGTTCTTC. The encoded protein is CASSSGQDNEQFF. The gene calls are TRBV7-3 and TRBJ2-1, with TRBD1 identical over 7 bases. Germline V gives CDR1 SGHTA, CDR2 FQGTGA. This CDR3 comprises 13 residues. With V trimmed by 4 bases and J by 5 bases, 2 bases remained unmatched.

The CDR3: CASSLRQDVGYTF. The CDR3 coding sequence is TGTGCCAGCAGCTTAAGACAAGATGTTGGCTACACCTTC. The chain links TRBV11-2 to TRBJ1-2; the D is unclear. The ends were cut back, 2 bases at V and 7 bases at J, with 11 bases in the middle. The CDR3 is made up of 13 amino acids. Germline V CDR1 and CDR2: SGHAT, FQNNGV.

The chain employs TRBV27 and TRBJ1-4; no firm D call. The CDR3 loop spans 13 amino acids. Trimming took 2 bases from V and 7 from J, leaving 8 bases between them. The germline gives CDR1 MNHEY, CDR2 SMNVEV (reference sequence). CDR3 in amino acids: CASSLRESEKLFF. The CDR3 DNA reads as TGTGCCAGCAGTTTACGAGAGAGTGAAAAACTGTTTTTT.

The chain combines TRBV5-8 with TRBJ1-5, with 9 bases matching TRBD1. The CDR3 sequence is 17 residues long. Germline assignment: CDR1 SGHTS and CDR2 YDEGEE. Trimming removed 4 bases from V and 0 bases from J; junction bases left unmatched: 8. The CDR3 sequence is CASSPGTGPYSNQPQHF. CDR3 DNA sequence: TGTGCCAGCAGCCCCGGGACAGGGCCATATAGCAATCAGCCCCAGCATTTT.

The rearrangement joins TRBV6-5 to TRBJ1-4, with a possible D match to TRBD1 (5 bases). V lost 6 bases to trimming and J lost 5 bases, with 16 bases between them. Germline loops: CDR1 MNHEY, CDR2 SVGAGI. CDR3 length: 15 residues. Written as DNA, the CDR3 is TGTGCCAGCAGGCGGATGCAGGGCGCGAATGAAAAACTGTTTTTT. It specifies CASRRMQGANEKLFF.

This chain joins TRBV7-9 and TRBJ2-1; 11 nucleotides line up with TRBD1. Germline V gene lookup returns CDR1 SEHNR and CDR2 FQNEAQ (reference sequence). Trimming at V came to 5 bases and at J to 8 bases, leaving 5 bases not matched to a gene. The CDR3 runs 14 residues. The CDR3 DNA follows: TGTGCCAGCAGCGCGGGACAGGGGGGACATGAGCAGTTCTTC. This translates into CASSAGQGGHEQFF.

As to this clone: The identical CDR3 is also encoded by other nucleotide sequences in the sample. The CDR3 DNA follows: TGTGCCAGCAGCTTGGGGGACAGCTCCTACAATGAGCAGTTCTTC. This gives the protein CASSLGDSSYNEQFF. The V gene is TRBV5-6, the J gene TRBJ2-1; 7 positions agree with TRBD1. The ends lost 0 bases at V and 0 bases at J; junction bases unmatched: 0. The CDR3 is made up of 15 amino acids. In germline, CDR1 is SGHDT, CDR2 YYEEEE.

The chain couples TRBV2 to TRBJ2-2; TRBD1 agrees at 8 bases. V gave up 5 bases and J gave up 6 bases; unmatched junction bases: 8. Per germline, CDR1 SNHLY and CDR2 FYNNEI. The CDR3 consists of 15 residues. CDR3 coding DNA: TGTGCCAGCAGTACCACAGGGGGAAGGGCCGGGGAGCTGTTTTTT. It yields the protein CASSTTGGRAGELFF.

The V and J genes are TRBV11-1 and TRBJ2-5, with D possibly matching TRBD1 (6 bases). The CDR3 runs to 15 residues. V lost 4 bases and J lost 2, with 14 bases in between. Germline V lookup: CDR1 SGHAT, CDR2 FQDESV (reference sequence). The CDR3 nucleotides are TGTGCCAGCAGCTCGCGCAGGGGTCCTCAAGAGACCCAGTACTTC. Amino acid sequence: CASSSRRGPQETQYF.

The chain has TRBV28 and TRBJ2-3; TRBD2 aligns across 14 bases. V dropped 5 bases and J dropped 6; count of bases not matched to a gene: 10. CDR3 length equals 17 residues. In germline, CDR1 is MDHEN, CDR2 SYDVKM. DNA of the CDR3: TGTGCCAGCAGTCCCATGGGACTAGCGGGAGAAACCGATACGCAGTATTTT. It specifies CASSPMGLAGETDTQYF.

The chain links TRBV27 to TRBJ2-7, with 10 positions matching TRBD2. This CDR3 region has 16 residues. J gave up 2 bases and V 3 bases, and 7 bases lay outside the gene matches. The germline V gene encodes CDR1 MNHEY and CDR2 SMNVEV (reference sequence). CDR3 sequence: CASSFPRTSGTYEQYF. The DNA for the CDR3 is TGTGCCAGCAGTTTTCCAAGGACTAGCGGCACCTACGAGCAGTACTTC.

The V gene is TRBV6-5, the J gene TRBJ1-2; possible D gene TRBD1, 5 bases. This CDR3 spans 16 amino acids. Trimming cost V 0 bases and J 2 bases, with 13 bases left between them. In germline, CDR1 is MNHEY, CDR2 SVGAGI. CDR3 protein: CASSYSTRVSNYGYTF. Here the CDR3 DNA reads TGTGCCAGCAGTTACTCGACCAGGGTGAGCAACTATGGCTACACCTTC.

This chain connects TRBV6-6 to TRBJ2-1; TRBD2 matches 9 bases. J lost 0 bases, V lost 6 bases, and 6 bases had no gene match. Germline assignment: CDR1 MNHNY and CDR2 SVGAGI (reference sequence). This CDR3 is built from 16 residues. DNA for the CDR3: TGTGCCAGCAGCCCTAGCGGGATGAGCTCCTACAATGAGCAGTTCTTC. It specifies CASSPSGMSSYNEQFF.

This chain links TRBV28 with TRBJ1-5; no firm D call. The CDR3 is 14 residues long. V dropped 7 bases and J dropped 7 bases, with 17 bases sitting between them. Germline values: CDR1 MDHEN, CDR2 SYDVKM. The CDR3 loop is CASIMSAPHQPQHF. In DNA form, the CDR3 reads TGTGCCAGCATTATGAGTGCGCCGCACCAGCCCCAGCATTTT. Drawing the rest from reference TRBV28 and TRBJ1-5, the complete variable domain is DVKVTQSSRYLVKRTGEKVFLECVQDMDHENMFWYRQDPGLGLRLIYFSYDVKMKEKGDIPEGYSVSREKKERFSLILESASTNQTSMYLCASIMSAPHQPQHFGDGTRLSIL.

The chain carries TRBV28 and TRBJ2-7; 7 bases match TRBD2. The V gene end was trimmed by 6 bases and the J gene end by 2 bases; junction bases not matched to a gene: 7. The CDR3 extends over 14 amino acids. Germline lookup yields CDR1 MDHEN and CDR2 SYDVKM. The CDR3 nucleotides read TGTGCCAGCAGAAGCGGGACCTCCCCCTACGAGCAGTACTTC. This codes for CASRSGTSPYEQYF.